The present entry profiles one TCR beta chain with its context. Its matching antigen is unknown. This record comes from a study of T cell repertoires in cytomegalovirus infection. Study-wide context: Peptides in the study included HLA-C-restricted and HLA-B-restricted CMV epitopes. Public TCR beta signature analysis indicated the presence of both CMV infection and matching HLA type.

TCRdb passed the reads through MiXCR, listing each CDR3 protein once. This sample has over 250,000 distinct CDR3 sequences, with 22% found just once. The V end lost 4 bases, the J end lost 1 base, and 10 bases lay between the germline ends. The CDR3 covers 13 residues. Germline values: CDR1 GTSNPN, CDR2 SVGIG (reference sequence). Study outcomes and limitations: HLA-C-restricted TCR beta clonotypes specific for CMV led the ex vivo response.

The chain is built from TRBV30 and TRBJ1-2; D unresolved. This clonotype was obtained from a human donor in good health (CMV status not recorded). Some clones in this sample may be carry-over from other donors' samples. Specimen: cultured PBMCs, collected from culture after CMV antigen stimulation. In DNA form, the CDR3 reads TGTGCCTGGACCCTAGACATTAACTATGGCTACACCTTC. Encoded protein: CAWTLDINYGYTF.